This entry lists 10 T cell receptor beta chains sequenced from one sample in a study of blood T cells in healthy people across ages. Alongside a J-beta primer mix, a sample-barcoded 5' primer served in a second PCR lasting about 7 to 12 cycles. Using its own MiXCR run on the 5' RACE reads, TCRdb lists one record per CDR3 protein. This table has some 900,000 distinct CDR3 sequences, 29% appearing once. Sequenced material: blood. Receptors originate from a woman of 80 years or more in good health.

This clonotype was seen a handful of times. The rearrangement links TRBV29-1 to TRBJ2-2; D remains ambiguous. This CDR3 region has 15 residues. Trimming left V 4 bases short and J 2 bases short, with 14 bases between. CDR1 is SQVTM, CDR2 ANQGSEA, per germline. The CDR3 spells CSVGASTVNTGELFF. The CDR3 DNA is TGCAGCGTTGGGGCTAGTACCGTAAACACCGGGGAGCTGTTTTTT.

This clonotype has a handful of counts. This chain links TRBV6-6 with TRBJ2-5; D possibly matches TRBD1 or TRBD2 (6 bases each). The DNA end is a closer match to TRBJ2-7, so the J assignment may be wrong. Germline V gene sequence: CDR1 MNHNY, CDR2 SVGAGI (reference sequence). The CDR3 sequence is 14 residues long. The CDR3 DNA reads as TGTGCCAGCAGACCGGGAGACAGGTTATACGAGCAGTACTTC. Its translation: CASRPGDRLYEQYF.

The chain joins TRBV9 to TRBJ1-2; 7 bases fit TRBD1. CDR3 length equals 14 residues. In germline, CDR1 is SGDLS, CDR2 YYNGEE. Unmatched junction bases numbered 4, after V lost 0 bases and J lost 5 bases. CDR3 residues: CASSVEGAGYGYTF. CDR3 nucleotides: TGTGCCAGCAGCGTAGAGGGGGCTGGTTATGGCTACACCTTC.

This clonotype was seen ten or more times. The chain recombines TRBV4-1 with TRBJ2-5, with 10 nucleotides matching TRBD2. Germline values: CDR1 MGHRA, CDR2 YSYEKL. The CDR3 has 16 residues. V trimming: 0 bases; J trimming: 5 bases; junction bases outside the gene matches: 6. The CDR3: CASSQDGAGGQETQYF. CDR3 nucleotide sequence: TGCGCCAGCAGCCAAGATGGAGCGGGGGGGCAGGAGACCCAGTACTTC.

This clonotype occurred many times. This chain joins TRBV6-5 and TRBJ2-2; D gene ambiguous. The CDR3 contains 11 residues. From germline, CDR1 is MNHEY and CDR2 SVGAGI. With 6 bases removed from V and 1 base from J, the gap between germline ends came to 0 bases. This CDR3 is CASRNTGELFF. The CDR3 bases are TGTGCCAGCAGGAACACCGGGGAGCTGTTTTTT.

With regard to this clonotype: A much larger clone differs from this one at a single base, so this may be a read error. This rearrangement joins TRBV3-1 to TRBJ2-1, with D possibly called TRBD1 or TRBD2 (6 bases each). Per germline, CDR1 LGHDT and CDR2 YNNKEL (reference sequence). V lost 4 bases and J 4 bases, leaving 17 bases between the germline ends. This CDR3 contains 16 residues. The CDR3 here is CASSPSWGANYNEQFF. The CDR3 nucleotides are TGTGCCAGCAGCCCGTCTTGGGGGGCGAATTACAATGAGCAGTTCTTC.

This clonotype was counted many times. This chain connects TRBV14 to TRBJ1-6; TRBD1 matches 10 bases. The CDR3 has 14 amino acids. Trimming cost V 4 bases and J 7 bases; bases outside gene matches: 1. Germline values: CDR1 SGHDN, CDR2 FVKESK. As DNA, the CDR3 is TGTGCCAGCAGCCTGACAGGGGGCAATTCACCCCTCCACTTT. It yields the protein CASSLTGGNSPLHF.

The table lists this clonotype with many counts. J is TRBJ1-2 and V is TRBV18, with a possible D match to TRBD1 (5 bases). Trimming pared 6 bases from V and 6 bases from J, leaving 17 bases between. The CDR3 spans 14 residues. The V gene's germline CDR1 is KGHSH and CDR2 LQKENI. In nucleotides, the CDR3 is TGTGCCAGCTCGCTACAGGACGGCGGTAATGGCTACACCTTC. The encoded protein is CASSLQDGGNGYTF.

The chain uses TRBV29-1 and TRBJ2-5, with TRBD1 as a possible D gene (6 bases). The CDR3 runs 15 residues. The ends were cut back, 6 bases at V and 5 bases at J, with 22 bases in the middle. Germline values: CDR1 SQVTM, CDR2 ANQGSEA. The CDR3 loop is CSVESGTLNAETQYF. CDR3 bases: TGCAGCGTCGAATCCGGGACACTCAACGCGGAGACCCAGTACTTC.

This clonotype has ten or more counts. The chain is built from TRBV7-2 and TRBJ2-3; D unclear. CDR3 size: 16 residues. V was cut by 5 bases and J by 6 bases, with 21 bases left in between. CDR1 and CDR2 from the germline V gene are SGHTA and FQGNSA. The chain's CDR3 is CASSAAPLRSFDTQYF. In nucleotides, the CDR3 is TGTGCCAGCAGCGCGGCTCCGTTGCGCTCTTTTGATACGCAGTATTTT.